These 30 T cell receptor beta chains came from one sample sequenced in a study of metastatic and nonmetastatic thyroid tumors (TCRdb year 2020). To prepare the library, PCR was applied. TCRdb names Illumina HiSeq 4000 as the instrument used. TCRdb reworked the public reads: Q25 trimming with fastp, MiXCR clone assembly, productive beta chains retained. Within this sample are about 48,000 clones, with about 20% of them counted one time only. The top ten hold 3% to 4% of the sample. None of the patients had been given any treatment before thyroid surgery. The sequencing sample was made of blood. The receptors shown here come from a male donor with papillary thyroid cancer or a benign thyroid nodule (not recorded which). Some clones in this sample may be carry-over from other donors' samples.

The V call is TRBV20-1, the J call TRBJ2-7; 9 nucleotides match TRBD1. V gave up 6 bases and J gave up 2 bases; unmatched junction bases: 8. The germline V gene has CDR1 DFQATT and CDR2 SNEGSKA (reference sequence). CDR3 length: 14 residues. The CDR3 sequence is CSAKPGQGTYEQYF. The CDR3 DNA is TGCAGTGCAAAACCGGGACAGGGCACCTACGAGCAGTACTTC.

This clone occurred many times. The chain links TRBV27 to TRBJ1-1; D gene unclear. Germline CDR1 is MNHEY and CDR2 is SMNVEV (reference sequence). V was trimmed by 2 bases and J by 1 base, leaving 8 bases between them. This CDR3 is built from 14 residues. The CDR3 DNA reads TGTGCCAGCAGTTTAAGGGCCGGGAACACTGAAGCTTTCTTT. It codes for CASSLRAGNTEAFF.

This clone has a count of ten or more. This sequence joins TRBV12-3 or TRBV12-4 and TRBJ2-3; D gene uncertain. V was trimmed by 3 bases and J by 2 bases, leaving 15 bases between them. The CDR3 length is 16 residues. The CDR3 DNA sequence: TGTGCCAGCAGTTTGGTCCTTCCATTAAACACAGATACGCAGTATTTT. Protein product: CASSLVLPLNTDTQYF.

Ten or more counts support this clone. The chain employs TRBV16 and TRBJ1-2; 8 nucleotides match TRBD1. J gave up 3 bases and V 5 bases, and 11 bases lay outside the gene matches. CDR1 KGHSY and CDR2 FQNENV come from the germline V gene. This CDR3 has 16 amino acids. The DNA for the CDR3 is TGTGCCAGCAGCGATGAACAGGGGGAGAATGACTATGGCTACACCTTC. It yields the protein CASSDEQGENDYGYTF.

V gene TRBV6-1 combines with J gene TRBJ2-7; 7 nucleotides agree with TRBD2. V lost 6 bases, J lost 2 bases, and 7 bases stayed unmatched. CDR3 length equals 14 residues. CDR1 is MNHNS and CDR2 is SASEGT in the germline V gene. CDR3 residues: CASRERLAAYEQYF. In nucleotides, the CDR3 is TGTGCCAGCAGAGAACGGCTAGCGGCCTACGAGCAGTACTTC.

For this clone: This CDR3 is missing its conserved last phenylalanine or tryptophan, likely due to a read error. The DNA is omitted, as the CDR3 cannot be located on it reliably, and the CDR3 follows TCRdb's listing. The V and J genes are TRBV9 and TRBJ2-7; whether TRBD1, the table's D call, matches the DNA was not checked. The CDR3 adds up to 9 amino acids, both ends counted. Germline values: CDR1 SGDLS, CDR2 YYNGEE. CDR3 amino acids: CASSVDPGG.

This clone was detected many times. The genes are TRBV6-5 and TRBJ1-5; D unclear. Germline assignment: CDR1 MNHEY and CDR2 SVGAGI. V lost 2 bases and J 5 bases, leaving 13 bases between the germline ends. The CDR3 consists of 15 residues. The CDR3 spells CASSYTRTADQPQHF. The CDR3 DNA follows: TGTGCCAGCAGTTACACAAGGACGGCGGATCAGCCCCAGCATTTT.

This clone was seen at least ten times. The V call is TRBV30, the J call TRBJ1-3, with a weak D call TRBD1 (5 bases). The CDR3 sequence is 13 residues long. CDR1 is GTSNPN, CDR2 SVGIG, per germline (reference sequence). Between the trimmed V and J ends, which lost 7 bases and 4 bases, there was a span of 14 bases. For the CDR3, the DNA is TGTGCCTCGGGGGGTATTTGGGGAAACACCATATATTTT. Residues: CASGGIWGNTIYF.

Ten or more counts support this clone. This chain uses TRBV29-1 with TRBJ1-2; possibly TRBD1 for D (5 bases). The CDR3 has 13 residues. V gave up 0 bases and J gave up 8 bases, with 13 bases separating them. Germline V lookup: CDR1 SQVTM, CDR2 ANQGSEA. CDR3 in amino acids: CSVEDNWGFGYTF. DNA for the CDR3: TGCAGCGTTGAAGATAATTGGGGGTTCGGCTACACCTTC.

This clone was recorded a few times. The chain recombines TRBV5-3 with TRBJ1-2; a weak D match, TRBD1 (5 bases). TRBV5-3 is an ORF; its function is uncertain. CDR3 length equals 15 residues. V was cut by 9 bases and J by 0 bases, with 18 bases left in between. DNA of the CDR3: TGTGCCACGTCGTACCGGGGGGAGCCTAACTATGGCTACACCTTC. It codes for CATSYRGEPNYGYTF.

In this sample, this clone turned up a few times. At one end, the junction sequence differs from germline, possibly due to a read error. The J gene is TRBJ2-1, the V gene TRBV6-5; perhaps TRBD1 as D (5 bases). Germline V gene lookup returns CDR1 MNHEY and CDR2 SVGAGI. This CDR3 has 15 amino acids. Here the CDR3 DNA reads TGTGCCAGCAGTTCCGCGACAGATCGTTACAATGAGCACTTCTTC. Encoded protein: CASSSATDRYNEHFF.

This clone was observed many times. The chain uses TRBV27 and TRBJ2-7, with 12 bases fitting TRBD2. CDR1 and CDR2 from the germline V gene are MNHEY and SMNVEV (reference sequence). This CDR3 has 16 residues. V was pared by 4 bases and J by 0 bases, with 4 bases of the junction left unmatched. CDR3 nucleotides: TGTGCCAGCAGTTCTAGCGGGAGGGTCCCCTCCTACGAGCAGTACTTC. Translation: CASSSSGRVPSYEQYF.

The V call is TRBV6-1, the J call TRBJ1-2; unclear D gene. The V and J ends lost 8 bases and 0 bases respectively, with 16 bases between them. The CDR3 sequence is 15 residues long. CDR1 is MNHNS, CDR2 SASEGT, per germline. The CDR3 DNA reads TGTGCCAGCGGAGATTCAGGCACAGCTAACTATGGCTACACCTTC. Translated: CASGDSGTANYGYTF.

The chain recombines TRBV5-4 with TRBJ2-2; no clear D gene. Trimming took 0 bases from V and 2 from J, leaving 5 bases between them. Germline lookup yields CDR1 SGHNT and CDR2 YYREEE (reference sequence). This CDR3 spans 14 amino acids. The chain's CDR3 is CASSLEDNTGELFF. In DNA form, the CDR3 reads TGTGCCAGCAGCTTGGAAGACAACACCGGGGAGCTGTTTTTT. Full variable domain (missing parts from reference TRBV5-4 and TRBJ2-2): ETGVTQSPTHLIKTRGQQVTLRCSSQSGHNTVSWYQQALGQGPQFIFQYYREEENGRGNFPPRFSGLQFPNYSSELNVNALELDDSALYLCASSLEDNTGELFFGEGSRLTVL.

This clone was detected many times. A much larger clone differs from this one at a single base, so this may be a read error. The chain uses TRBV30 and TRBJ2-5; TRBD2 matches 10 bases. The CDR3 has 13 residues. J gave up 4 bases and V 4 bases, and 3 bases lay outside the gene matches. Germline CDR1 GTSNPN, CDR2 SVGIG (reference sequence). CDR3 bases: TGTGCCTGGAACTCTAGCGGGGGAGAGACCCAGTACTTC. It specifies CAWNSSGGETQYF.

There are many counts of this clone. The genes are TRBV20-1 and TRBJ2-7, with TRBD2 matching 8 bases. V was clipped by 6 bases and J by 2 bases; unmatched bases: 18. There are 17 residues in the CDR3. CDR1 DFQATT and CDR2 SNEGSKA come from the germline V gene (reference sequence). CDR3 nucleotides: TGCAGTGCCAACCCCAACCGGGGGGGGGTCAACACCTACGAGCAGTACTTC. It codes for CSANPNRGGVNTYEQYF.

This clone was observed many times. The genes are TRBV7-9 and TRBJ2-1; no firm D call. CDR3 length equals 13 residues. The germline gives CDR1 SEHNR, CDR2 FQNEAQ (reference sequence). Trimming removed 7 bases at V and 7 bases at J, with 14 bases between. The CDR3 DNA follows: TGTGCCAGCATCATTAGCTGGGGAAATGAGCAGTTCTTC. As protein: CASIISWGNEQFF. The entire variable domain, with the rest obtained from reference TRBV7-9 and TRBJ2-1, is as follows: DTGVSQNPRHKITKRGQNVTFRCDPISEHNRLYWYRQTLGQGPEFLTYFQNEAQLEKSRLLSDRFSAERPKGSFSTLEIQRTEQGDSAMYLCASIISWGNEQFFGPGTRLTVL.

V and J are TRBV11-2 and TRBJ2-1, with TRBD2 matching 8 bases. The germline V gene encodes CDR1 SGHAT and CDR2 FQNNGV. V lost 3 bases to trimming and J lost 7 bases; unmatched junction nucleotides: 8. The CDR3 consists of 15 residues. The chain's CDR3 is CASSLVGRAHNEQFF. The CDR3 DNA is TGTGCCAGCAGCTTGGTCGGGAGGGCCCATAATGAGCAGTTCTTC.

This clone was picked up one time. One end of the junction is discordant with germline, which a read error may explain. V usage is TRBV5-8 and J usage is TRBJ2-7; D could derive from TRBD1 or TRBD2 (7 bases each). The CDR3 extends over 15 amino acids. The germline V gene encodes CDR1 SGHTS and CDR2 YDEGEE. In DNA form, the CDR3 reads TGTGCCATCAGCCTGGGGGGGGGACAGACCTACGAGCAGTACTTC. Its protein product is CAISLGGGQTYEQYF.

V usage is TRBV28 and J usage is TRBJ1-1; the D gene is possibly TRBD1 (5 bases). V lost 5 bases, J lost 8 bases, and 9 bases lay in between. Germline loops: CDR1 MDHEN, CDR2 SYDVKM. CDR3 length: 11 amino acids. CDR3 coding DNA: TGTGCCAGCAGTCCGACAGAGGAAGCTTTCTTT. Translating gives CASSPTEEAFF. The variable domain in full, completed from reference TRBV28 and TRBJ1-1, reads DVKVTQSSRYLVKRTGEKVFLECVQDMDHENMFWYRQDPGLGLRLIYFSYDVKMKEKGDIPEGYSVSREKKERFSLILESASTNQTSMYLCASSPTEEAFFGQGTRLTVV.

This clone was counted between two and nine times. V usage is TRBV19 and J usage is TRBJ1-6, with D uncertain. The CDR3 contains 15 residues. V gave up 0 bases and J gave up 7 bases, with 10 bases separating them. Germline V CDR1 and CDR2: LNHDA, SQIVND (reference sequence). The CDR3 nucleotides read TGTGCCAGTAGTATAGAACGCGGACCCAATTCACCCCTCCACTTT. Its protein is CASSIERGPNSPLHF.

The chain recombines TRBV30 with TRBJ2-6, with 7 bases matching TRBD1. V lost 4 bases to trimming and J lost 2 bases; unmatched junction nucleotides: 2. This CDR3 is built from 14 residues. Germline lookup yields CDR1 GTSNPN and CDR2 SVGIG (reference sequence). In DNA form, the CDR3 reads TGTGCCTGGAACACAGGGGCTGGGGCCAACGTCCTGACTTTC. Amino acids: CAWNTGAGANVLTF.

This clone was seen many times. The chain links TRBV2 to TRBJ2-7; 7 bases map to TRBD2. Looked up from germline, CDR1 is SNHLY and CDR2 is FYNNEI. J gave up 6 bases and V 4 bases, and 6 bases lay outside the gene matches. This CDR3 is built from 13 residues. The CDR3 protein is CASSVSWGGEQYF. CDR3 sequence (DNA): TGTGCCAGCAGTGTCTCGTGGGGGGGCGAGCAGTACTTC.

This chain uses TRBV10-1 with TRBJ2-7, with 8 nucleotides matching TRBD2. J lost 5 bases, V lost 6 bases, and 21 bases had no gene match. This CDR3 is built from 18 residues. CDR1 is WNHNN, CDR2 SYGVQD, per germline (reference sequence). The CDR3 spells CASRSAGAVFFFRDEQYF. Here the CDR3 DNA reads TGCGCCAGCAGGTCAGCGGGAGCCGTTTTCTTTTTTCGTGACGAGCAGTACTTC.

This clone turned up a few times. This chain links TRBV19 with TRBJ2-1; D is uncertain. V lost 6 bases and J lost 0, with 6 bases in between. CDR3 length: 13 amino acids. Germline CDR1 reads LNHDA; CDR2 reads SQIVND (reference sequence). The CDR3 reads CASRPSSYNEQFF. The CDR3 DNA follows: TGTGCCAGTAGACCCAGCTCCTACAATGAGCAGTTCTTC.

This clone was observed once. V gene TRBV3-1 combines with J gene TRBJ2-7; TRBD1 matches 8 bases. Germline V gene sequence: CDR1 LGHDT, CDR2 YNNKEL (reference sequence). The CDR3 is 13 amino acids. After removal of 6 bases from V and 3 bases from J, the junction contained 4 bases not matched to a gene. The CDR3 loop is CASSTGGGYEQYF. The DNA of the CDR3 is TGTGCCAGCAGTACAGGGGGTGGCTACGAGCAGTACTTC.

This clone was detected many times. The CDR3 nucleotides read TGCAGTGCCCAGGGGGTCCACAATGAGCAGTTCTTC. This sequence encodes CSAQGVHNEQFF. This chain joins TRBV20-1 and TRBJ2-1; 7 bases fit TRBD1. The V gene end was trimmed by 6 bases and the J gene end by 5 bases; junction bases not matched to a gene: 4. This CDR3 contains 12 residues. Germline loops: CDR1 DFQATT, CDR2 SNEGSKA (reference sequence).

In regard to this clone: At one end, the junction sequence differs from germline, possibly due to a read error. Other nucleotide sequences in the sample specify the same CDR3. The CDR3 loop is CATSGTSGSTDTQYF. The CDR3 DNA is TGCGCCACCTCAGGGACTAGCGGAAGCACAGATACGCAGTATTTT. The chain couples TRBV18 to TRBJ2-3, with 11 nucleotides matching TRBD2. Germline V lookup: CDR1 KGHSH, CDR2 LQKENI. The CDR3 is made up of 15 amino acids.

Remarks on this clone: The same CDR3 arises from other DNA sequences in this sample as well. J is TRBJ2-1 and V is TRBV2; 9 bases align to TRBD1. Germline CDR1 and CDR2: SNHLY and FYNNEI. J gave up 3 bases and V 8 bases, and 14 bases lay outside the gene matches. This CDR3 contains 17 residues. This CDR3 reads CASSFLGLDRGYNEQFF. CDR3 sequence (DNA): TGTGCCAGCTCATTCCTGGGGCTGGACAGGGGCTACAATGAGCAGTTCTTC.

Concerning this clone itself: This may arise from a read error, as a much more abundant clone is one base away. The V call is TRBV6-5, the J call TRBJ2-7; no reliable D call. This CDR3 region has 14 residues. Germline CDR1 MNHEY, CDR2 SVGAGI. The CDR3 sequence: CASIYSPGRDEQYF. The CDR3 nucleotides are TGTGCCAGCATTTACTCTCCAGGCCGGGACGAGCAGTACTTC.